A selection of T cell receptor beta chains follows, all from one sample in a study of shared clonotypes between healthy human individuals. Assay used: immunoSEQ multiplex PCR; TCRdb lists only in-frame clones, some missing. The data show about 2.3 million clones, 85% to 95% seen once. The specimen sequenced was naive CD4+ T cells from PBMCs. Receptors originate from a young man in good health. Some clones in this sample may be carry-over from other donors' samples. CDR3s include the opening cysteine and the closing phenylalanine or tryptophan. A D gene is named only where the DNA matches it firmly. Not all rows give a size; the values are once, few, many and, for expanded clones, a class.

CDR3 DNA	CDR3 protein	D gene	J gene	V gene	clone size
TGTGCCTGGAGATTCCAGGGGGCGATAGGCGAGCAGTACTTC	CAWRFQGAIGEQYF	TRBD1	TRBJ2-7	TRBV30	-
TGCAGTGCTAGTCGGACCGGGACCCAGTACTTC	CSASRTGTQYF	-	TRBJ2-5	TRBV20-1	-
TGTGCCACCAGCGGATCCCGCAACTTGTACGAGCAGTACTTC	CATSGSRNLYEQYF	-	TRBJ2-7	TRBV15	-
TGCAGTGCCAGAGGGGAGGGGACGCAGTATTTT	CSARGEGTQYF	TRBD2	TRBJ2-3	TRBV20-1	-
TGTGCCAGCAGTATCACCTACCGGGACAGACACCGATACAATGAGCAGTTCTTC	CASSITYRDRHRYNEQFF	TRBD1	TRBJ2-1	TRBV27	-
TGTGCCAGCAGCCAAACGCGGGTGAGCGAGCAGTACTTC	CASSQTRVSEQYF	-	TRBJ2-7	TRBV11-3	-
TGTGCCAGCAGACGATCATGGCAGCCCCAGCATTTT	CASRRSWQPQHF	-	TRBJ1-5	TRBV28	-
TGTGCCAGCATGACCGGGACAGGATCCAATGAGCAGTTCTTC	CASMTGTGSNEQFF	TRBD1	TRBJ2-1	TRBV9	once
TGCGCCAGCAGCTTACTGACAGGGGGTGCTAATGAAAAACTGTTTTTT	CASSLLTGGANEKLFF	TRBD1	TRBJ1-4	TRBV5-1	-
TGTGCCAGTACCCCCACCGGGACTAGCGGGGGGTTGAGCTCCTACGAGCAGTACTTC	CASTPTGTSGGLSSYEQYF	TRBD2	TRBJ2-7	TRBV19	-
TGCGCCAGCAGTGAAGGGACTCTGTACACCGGGGAGCTGTTTTTT	CASSEGTLYTGELFF	-	TRBJ2-2	TRBV10-1	once
TGTGCCAGCAGCTCATCCGGGACGGACAACTATGGCTACACCTTC	CASSSSGTDNYGYTF	-	TRBJ1-2	TRBV7-2	once
TGCGCCAGCAGCTTGGTAGGCGGATACACAGATACGCAGTATTTT	CASSLVGGYTDTQYF	-	TRBJ2-3	TRBV5-1	-
TGTGCCAGCAGCGTAGGTGGCTCCTACAATGAGCAGTTCTTC	CASSVGGSYNEQFF	-	TRBJ2-1	TRBV9	-
TGTGCCAGCAGCCACGTTTTGCGAAATGAGCAGTTCTTC	CASSHVLRNEQFF	-	TRBJ2-1	TRBV7-8	-
TGTGCCAGCAGCCCCCGGACTAGCGGGAGTTTTACCACAGATACGCAGTATTTT	CASSPRTSGSFTTDTQYF	TRBD2	TRBJ2-3	TRBV7-3	few